The 24 T cell receptor beta chains presented below share a single source sample, sequenced in a study of response to subunit inactivated influenza vaccine. TCRdb used MiXCR to reprocess the RT-PCR reads, holding one entry per CDR3 protein. The top ten hold more than 10% of the sample, which has around 480,000 distinct CDR3 sequences, 9.5% to 13% seen once. Sequences were derived from PBMCs from blood, sampled more than 35 days after vaccination. The origin of the receptors is a man aged 50 to 60 who received an inactivated influenza vaccine.

The rearrangement joins TRBV10-3 to TRBJ1-5, with TRBD1 matching over 8 bases. V gave up 3 bases and J gave up 4 bases; unmatched junction bases: 8. This CDR3 spans 16 amino acids. Germline loops: CDR1 ENHRY, CDR2 SYGVKD. The CDR3 protein is CAISEGGQALNQPQHF. As DNA, the CDR3 is TGTGCCATCAGTGAAGGGGGACAGGCTCTGAATCAGCCCCAGCATTTT.

This chain connects TRBV4-1 to TRBJ1-4, with 7 bases identical to TRBD1. The CDR3 runs 15 residues. The ends lost 5 bases at V and 0 bases at J; junction bases unmatched: 3. Germline CDR1 reads MGHRA; CDR2 reads YSYEKL. The chain's CDR3 is CASSVRGATNEKLFF. CDR3 DNA sequence: TGCGCCAGCAGCGTCAGGGGGGCAACTAATGAAAAACTGTTTTTT.

This clonotype appeared many times. The V call is TRBV10-3, the J call TRBJ1-2; D gene ambiguous. Trimming removed 2 bases from V and 2 bases from J, with 9 bases in between. CDR3 length equals 14 residues. Germline V CDR1 and CDR2: ENHRY, SYGVKD. CDR3 DNA sequence: TGTGCCATCAGTGAGACCAAATGGAACTATGGCTACACCTTC. It yields the protein CAISETKWNYGYTF.

This rearrangement joins TRBV6-2 or TRBV6-3 to TRBJ2-7; no definite D call. The CDR3 is 13 residues long. Per germline, CDR1 MNHEY and CDR2 SVGEGT. Deletions cut 3 bases from V and 6 bases from J, with 12 bases between. Here the CDR3 DNA reads TGTGCCAGCAGTTATAACAAGGGCGCCGAGCAGTACTTC. Its protein product is CASSYNKGAEQYF.

At least ten counts were recorded for this clonotype. The chain links TRBV7-2 to TRBJ1-1; D perhaps matches TRBD1 (5 bases). In germline, CDR1 is SGHTA, CDR2 FQGNSA. V was pared by 4 bases and J by 0 bases, with 15 bases between. The CDR3 contains 16 residues. CDR3 sequence: CASSSPQGGVNTEAFF. Written as DNA, the CDR3 is TGTGCCAGCAGCTCTCCGCAGGGAGGAGTGAACACTGAAGCTTTCTTT.

This clonotype appeared many times. The rearrangement uses TRBV29-1 and TRBJ2-5; 8 bases match TRBD1. The CDR3 totals 17 residues. V was clipped by 8 bases and J by 1 base; unmatched bases: 18. Germline CDR1 reads SQVTM; CDR2 reads ANQGSEA. The CDR3 protein is CSTRQGSQGRTQETQYF. Written as DNA, the CDR3 is TGCAGCACCCGACAGGGGTCGCAAGGACGGACCCAAGAGACCCAGTACTTC.

The table lists this clonotype with a count of one. The chain carries TRBV4-3 and TRBJ2-7; D is possibly TRBD1 (8 bases). This CDR3 comprises 16 residues. Deletions cut 4 bases from V and 4 bases from J, with 20 bases between. Looked up from germline, CDR1 is LGHNA and CDR2 is YSLEER. CDR3 residues: CASSRHQTGGVYEQYF. CDR3 bases: TGCGCCAGCAGCCGCCATCAAACAGGGGGGGTTTACGAGCAGTACTTC.

In this sample, this clonotype turned up a few times. The CDR3 loop is CASSLFGAGQPQHF. In DNA form, the CDR3 reads TGTGCCAGCAGTTTATTTGGGGCGGGTCAGCCCCAGCATTTT. The gene calls are TRBV27 and TRBJ1-5, with a weak D call TRBD1 (5 bases). The CDR3 consists of 14 residues. Trimming shortened V by 1 base and J by 6 bases, and 10 bases separated the two germline ends. Germline CDR1 MNHEY, CDR2 SMNVEV (reference sequence).

The chain couples TRBV4-1 to TRBJ1-1, with D hard to call. The CDR3 covers 14 residues. V was trimmed by 4 bases and J by 6 bases, leaving 15 bases between them. Looked up from germline, CDR1 is MGHRA and CDR2 is YSYEKL. In DNA form, the CDR3 reads TGCGCCAGCAGCCCCGTCGGGGAAACCCCTGAAGCTTTCTTT. It encodes CASSPVGETPEAFF.

This clonotype was counted at least ten times. The gene calls are TRBV4-2 and TRBJ1-1; D call uncertain. Germline-derived CDR1 and CDR2 are LGHNA and YNFKEQ. The V gene lost 4 bases and the J gene lost 8 bases, with 17 bases spanning the gap. The CDR3 is 14 amino acids. Written as DNA, the CDR3 is TGTGCCAGCAGCCGCCCGGGCCGATCGGAGGAAGCTTTCTTT. Translated: CASSRPGRSEEAFF.

The chain uses TRBV7-8 and TRBJ2-7, with 7 bases matching TRBD1. J was trimmed by 0 bases and V by 7 bases; bases with no gene match: 6. The CDR3 has 14 residues. Germline-derived CDR1 and CDR2 are SGHVS and FQNEAQ. The CDR3 is CASNRGRTSYEQYF. As DNA, the CDR3 is TGTGCCAGCAACAGGGGCCGGACCTCCTACGAGCAGTACTTC.

At least ten counts were recorded for this clonotype. The gene calls are TRBV9 and TRBJ2-1; D remains ambiguous. V lost 0 bases and J lost 6, with 10 bases in between. The CDR3 consists of 14 residues. Per germline, CDR1 SGDLS and CDR2 YYNGEE. The CDR3 is CASSVDDASNEQFF. As DNA, the CDR3 is TGTGCCAGCAGCGTAGACGACGCCAGCAATGAGCAGTTCTTC. Full variable domain (missing parts from reference TRBV9 and TRBJ2-1): DSGVTQTPKHLITATGQRVTLRCSPRSGDLSVYWYQQSLDQGLQFLIQYYNGEERAKGNILERFSAQQFPDLHSELNLSSLELGDSALYFCASSVDDASNEQFFGPGTRLTVL.

This chain connects TRBV6-5 to TRBJ1-1, with a weak D call TRBD1 (6 bases). V was cut by 4 bases and J by 8 bases, with 11 bases left in between. Germline loops: CDR1 MNHEY, CDR2 SVGAGI. This CDR3 is 12 amino acids long. The CDR3 DNA follows: TGTGCCAGCAGTTCCGCCGGGACAGAAGCTTTCTTT. Its protein is CASSSAGTEAFF.

This clonotype has ten or more counts. The CDR3 loop is CASSPILAEFSYNEQFF. The CDR3 nucleotides are TGTGCCAGCAGCCCTATATTAGCGGAGTTCTCCTACAATGAGCAGTTCTTC. The chain uses TRBV7-9 and TRBJ2-1; the D gene is possibly TRBD2 (6 bases). Deletions cut 5 bases from V and 0 bases from J, with 17 bases between. CDR3 length: 17 residues. Germline V gene data show CDR1 as SEHNR and CDR2 as FQNEAQ (reference sequence).

This clonotype was detected only a few times. The chain links TRBV18 to TRBJ2-7; 7 nucleotides align to TRBD2. This CDR3 has 16 amino acids. V lost 5 bases to trimming and J lost 0 bases; unmatched junction nucleotides: 10. Germline CDR1 and CDR2: KGHSH and LQKENI. CDR3 in DNA: TGTGCCAGCTCAGATGGGACTATAACGAGCTCCTACGAGCAGTACTTC. This encodes CASSDGTITSSYEQYF.

This rearrangement joins TRBV21-1 to TRBJ2-7; the table's TRBD1 call for D was not verified on the DNA. TRBV21-1 is a pseudogene segment. The CDR3 contains 16 residues. CDR3 sequence (DNA): TGTGCCAGCAGCAAAGTTGACAGAACGTTCCAATACGAGCAGTACTTC. This codes for CASSKVDRTFQYEQYF.

This clonotype turned up a few times. The genes are TRBV9 and TRBJ1-6, with 7 bases that match TRBD1. Trimming at V came to 3 bases and at J to 7 bases, leaving 4 bases not matched to a gene. The germline V gene has CDR1 SGDLS and CDR2 YYNGEE. The CDR3 is 14 residues long. CDR3 residues: CASSARDRNSPLHF. DNA of the CDR3: TGTGCCAGCAGCGCTCGGGACAGAAATTCACCCCTCCACTTT.

As DNA, the CDR3 is TGTGCCATCAAGACTGGTGGCAACTCCTACAATGAGCAGTTCTTC. This encodes CAIKTGGNSYNEQFF. This rearrangement joins TRBV10-3 to TRBJ2-1; D gene uncertain. There are 15 residues in the CDR3. V was cut by 7 bases and J by 0 bases, with 13 bases left in between. Germline lookup yields CDR1 ENHRY and CDR2 SYGVKD.

This clonotype was seen repeatedly, ten times or more. The J gene is TRBJ2-4, the V gene TRBV27; maybe TRBD2 (7 bases). Trimming took off 6 bases at V and 8 bases at J, with 14 bases between the two ends. The germline CDR1 and CDR2 sequences are MNHEY and SMNVEV (reference sequence). The CDR3 runs 13 residues. Here the CDR3 DNA reads TGTGCCAGCAGCCCTACAGGGAGGGACATTCAGTACTTC. Protein: CASSPTGRDIQYF.

This clonotype has at least ten counts. CDR3 amino acids: CASSFPGDSYEQYF. DNA for the CDR3: TGTGCCAGCAGCTTCCCAGGGGACTCCTACGAGCAGTACTTC. The genes are TRBV28 and TRBJ2-7; weak D call: TRBD1 (6 bases). The germline gives CDR1 MDHEN, CDR2 SYDVKM. Trimming pared 6 bases from V and 0 bases from J, leaving 12 bases between. The CDR3 is 14 amino acids.

This rearrangement joins TRBV6-5 to TRBJ2-1, with 10 positions matching TRBD2. With V trimmed by 2 bases and J by 4 bases, 8 bases remained unmatched. CDR1 and CDR2 (germline): MNHEY, SVGAGI. The CDR3 covers 17 residues. The DNA for the CDR3 is TGTGCCAGCAGTTACCCGAGCGGGAGGGCCGGTTACAATGAGCAGTTCTTC. Translation gives CASSYPSGRAGYNEQFF.

The chain is built from TRBV5-1 and TRBJ2-7, with 7 bases that match TRBD1. CDR1 is SGHRS, CDR2 YFSETQ, per germline. CDR3 length equals 15 residues. V trimming: 4 bases; J trimming: 3 bases; junction bases outside the gene matches: 10. The CDR3 DNA reads as TGCGCCAGCAGCCGATCCGGGACAGCGTTCTACGAGCAGTACTTC. Protein product: CASSRSGTAFYEQYF.

This clonotype was observed a handful of times. This sequence joins TRBV4-1 and TRBJ2-7, with unresolved D. Deletions cut 1 base from V and 10 bases from J, with 8 bases between. CDR3 length equals 11 residues. The germline CDR1 and CDR2 sequences are MGHRA and YSYEKL. CDR3 sequence (DNA): TGCGCCAGCAGCCAAGGTCAGGCTCAGTACTTC. It specifies CASSQGQAQYF.

This clonotype was found many times. Here the CDR3 DNA reads TGCGCCAGCAGCCAAGTTGGGGGACAGGGGCAGCCCCAGCATTTT. Protein: CASSQVGGQGQPQHF. The chain joins TRBV4-1 to TRBJ1-5; 10 bases match TRBD1. Germline V CDR1 and CDR2: MGHRA, YSYEKL. The V and J ends lost 1 base and 7 bases, in that order; junction bases with no gene match: 4. The CDR3 totals 15 residues.